The sequence of this TCR beta chain was determined in a study of metastatic and nonmetastatic thyroid tumors. CDR1 and CDR2 (germline): MDHEN, SYDVKM. This CDR3 spans 15 amino acids. The germline V and J ends were trimmed by 2 bases and 6 bases, with 14 bases remaining between them. There were no patients who had received any treatment before thyroid surgery. MiXCR re-clonotyped the PCR reads for TCRdb. The sample lists just over 20,000 clones; about 15% were seen once. The sequence came from a female donor with papillary thyroid cancer or a benign thyroid nodule (not recorded which). Some clones in this sample may be carry-over from other donors' samples. V gene TRBV28 combines with J gene TRBJ2-1; D perhaps matches TRBD1 (5 bases). The sample consisted of blood. The CDR3 region has the DNA TGTGCCAGCAGTTTACTGTTCTTGGGGCCCAATGAGCAGTTCTTC. As protein: CASSLLFLGPNEQFF.